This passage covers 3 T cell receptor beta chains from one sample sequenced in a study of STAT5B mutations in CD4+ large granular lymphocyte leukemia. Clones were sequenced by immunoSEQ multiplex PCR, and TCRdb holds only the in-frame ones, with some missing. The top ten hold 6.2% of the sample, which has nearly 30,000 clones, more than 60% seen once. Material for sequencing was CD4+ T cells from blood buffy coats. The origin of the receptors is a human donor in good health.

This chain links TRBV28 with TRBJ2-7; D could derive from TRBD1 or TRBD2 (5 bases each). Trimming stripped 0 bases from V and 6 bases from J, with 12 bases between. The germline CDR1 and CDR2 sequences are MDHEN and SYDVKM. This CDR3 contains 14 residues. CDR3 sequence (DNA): TGTGCCAGCAGTTTATGGGGGGATAGGAGCGAGCAGTACGTC. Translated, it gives CASSLWGDRSEQYV.

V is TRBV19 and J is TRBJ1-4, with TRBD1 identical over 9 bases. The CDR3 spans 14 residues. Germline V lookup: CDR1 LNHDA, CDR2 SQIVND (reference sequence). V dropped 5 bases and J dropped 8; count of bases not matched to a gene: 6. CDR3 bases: TGTGCCAGTAGTTTGGGACAGGGTCGCGAAAAACTGTTTTTT. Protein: CASSLGQGREKLFF.

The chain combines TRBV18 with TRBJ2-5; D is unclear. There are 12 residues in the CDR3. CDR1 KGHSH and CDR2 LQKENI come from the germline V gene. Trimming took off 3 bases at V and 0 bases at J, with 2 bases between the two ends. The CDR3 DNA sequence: TGTGCCAGCTCACCCGACCAAGAGACCCAGTACTTC. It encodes CASSPDQETQYF.